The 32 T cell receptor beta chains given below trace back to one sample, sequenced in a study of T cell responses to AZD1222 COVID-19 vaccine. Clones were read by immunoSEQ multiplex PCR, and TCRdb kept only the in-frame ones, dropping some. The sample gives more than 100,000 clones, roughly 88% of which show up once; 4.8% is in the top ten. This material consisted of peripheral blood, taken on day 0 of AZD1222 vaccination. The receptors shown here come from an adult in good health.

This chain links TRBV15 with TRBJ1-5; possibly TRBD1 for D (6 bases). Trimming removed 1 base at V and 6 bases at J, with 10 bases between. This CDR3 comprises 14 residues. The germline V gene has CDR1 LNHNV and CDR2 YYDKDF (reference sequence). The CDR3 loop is CATSRGQAGQPQHF. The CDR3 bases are TGTGCCACCAGCAGAGGACAGGCAGGTCAGCCCCAGCATTTT.

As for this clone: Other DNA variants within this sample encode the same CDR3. The CDR3 nucleotides are TGTGCCAGCAGTTTAGGGGGCAGCTATGGCTACACCTTC. This encodes CASSLGGSYGYTF. The genes are TRBV12-3 or TRBV12-4 and TRBJ1-2; tentative D call: TRBD1 (5 bases). The germline V and J ends were trimmed by 1 base and 4 bases, with 7 bases remaining between them. This CDR3 has 13 residues.

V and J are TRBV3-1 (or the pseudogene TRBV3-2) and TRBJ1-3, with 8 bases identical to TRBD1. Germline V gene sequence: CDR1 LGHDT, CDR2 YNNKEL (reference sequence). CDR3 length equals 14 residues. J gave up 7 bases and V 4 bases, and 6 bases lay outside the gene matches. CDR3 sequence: CASSPRDRGNTIYF. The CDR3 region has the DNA TGTGCCAGCAGCCCGCGCGACAGGGGTAACACCATATATTTT.

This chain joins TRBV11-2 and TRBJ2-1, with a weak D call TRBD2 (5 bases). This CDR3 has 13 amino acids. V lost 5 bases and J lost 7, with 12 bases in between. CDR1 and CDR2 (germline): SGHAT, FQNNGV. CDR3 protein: CASSPRRGNEQFF. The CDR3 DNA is TGTGCCAGCAGCCCCCGTCGGGGTAATGAGCAGTTCTTC.

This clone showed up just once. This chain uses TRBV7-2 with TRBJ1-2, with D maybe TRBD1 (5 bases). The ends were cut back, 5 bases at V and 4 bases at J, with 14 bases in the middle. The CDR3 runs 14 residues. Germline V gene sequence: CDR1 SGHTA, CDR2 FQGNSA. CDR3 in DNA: TGTGCCAGCAGCCCCCCCCAGGGAAGCTATGGCTACACCTTC. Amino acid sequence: CASSPPQGSYGYTF.

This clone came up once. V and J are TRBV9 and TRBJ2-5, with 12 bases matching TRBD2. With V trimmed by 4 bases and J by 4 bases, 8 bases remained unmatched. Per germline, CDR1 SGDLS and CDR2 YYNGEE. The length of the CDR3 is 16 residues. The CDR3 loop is CASSPSGGAFRETQYF. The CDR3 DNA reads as TGTGCCAGCAGCCCTAGCGGGGGGGCCTTTCGAGAGACCCAGTACTTC.

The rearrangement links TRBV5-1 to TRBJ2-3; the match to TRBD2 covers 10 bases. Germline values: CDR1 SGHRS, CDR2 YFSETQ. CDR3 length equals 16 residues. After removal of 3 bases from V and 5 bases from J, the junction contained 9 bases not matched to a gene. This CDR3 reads CASSSSGGAGGDTQYF. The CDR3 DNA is TGCGCCAGCAGCTCCAGCGGGGGGGCGGGTGGAGATACGCAGTATTTT. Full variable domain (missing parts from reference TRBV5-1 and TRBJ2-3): KAGVTQTPRYLIKTRGQQVTLSCSPISGHRSVSWYQQTPGQGLQFLFEYFSETQRNKGNFPGRFSGRQFSNSRSEMNVSTLELGDSALYLCASSSSGGAGGDTQYFGPGTRLTVL.

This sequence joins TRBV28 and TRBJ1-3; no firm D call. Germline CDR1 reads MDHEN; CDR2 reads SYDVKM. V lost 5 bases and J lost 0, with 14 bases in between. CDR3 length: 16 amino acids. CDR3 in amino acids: CASSPPRWPSGNTIYF. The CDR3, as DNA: TGTGCCAGCAGTCCCCCAAGGTGGCCCTCTGGAAACACCATATATTTT.

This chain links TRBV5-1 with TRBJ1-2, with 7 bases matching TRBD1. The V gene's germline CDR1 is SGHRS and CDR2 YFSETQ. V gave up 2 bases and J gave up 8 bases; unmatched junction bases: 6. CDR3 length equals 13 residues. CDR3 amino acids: CASSFGTVNGYTF. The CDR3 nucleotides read TGCGCCAGCAGCTTCGGGACAGTTAACGGCTACACCTTC.

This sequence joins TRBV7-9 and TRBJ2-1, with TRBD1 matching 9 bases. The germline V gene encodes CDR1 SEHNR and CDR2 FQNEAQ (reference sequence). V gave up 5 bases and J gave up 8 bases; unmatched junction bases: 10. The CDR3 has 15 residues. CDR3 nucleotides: TGTGCCAGCAGCCTTCCGGGACAGGGTGAATATGAGCAGTTCTTC. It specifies CASSLPGQGEYEQFF. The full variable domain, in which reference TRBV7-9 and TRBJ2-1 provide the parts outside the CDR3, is DTGVSQNPRHKITKRGQNVTFRCDPISEHNRLYWYRQTLGQGPEFLTYFQNEAQLEKSRLLSDRFSAERPKGSFSTLEIQRTEQGDSAMYLCASSLPGQGEYEQFFGPGTRLTVL.

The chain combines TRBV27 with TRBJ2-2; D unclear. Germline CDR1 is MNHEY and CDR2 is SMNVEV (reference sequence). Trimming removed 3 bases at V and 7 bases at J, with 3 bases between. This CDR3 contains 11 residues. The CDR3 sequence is CASSLNGELFF. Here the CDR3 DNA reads TGTGCCAGCAGTTTGAACGGGGAGCTGTTTTTT.

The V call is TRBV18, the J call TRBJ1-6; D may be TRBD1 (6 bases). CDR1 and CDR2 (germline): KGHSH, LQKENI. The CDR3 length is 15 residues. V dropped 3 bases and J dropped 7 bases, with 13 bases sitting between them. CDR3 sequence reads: CASSPRGVRNSPLHF. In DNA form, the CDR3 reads TGTGCCAGCTCACCCAGGGGCGTGAGGAATTCACCCCTCCACTTT.

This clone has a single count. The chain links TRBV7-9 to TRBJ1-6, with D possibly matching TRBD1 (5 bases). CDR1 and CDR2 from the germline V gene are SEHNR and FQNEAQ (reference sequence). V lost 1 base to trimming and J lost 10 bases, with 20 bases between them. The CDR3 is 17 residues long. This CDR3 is CASSLGRWGDPGSPLHF. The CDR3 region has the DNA TGTGCCAGCAGCTTAGGTAGATGGGGGGATCCGGGGTCACCCCTCCACTTT. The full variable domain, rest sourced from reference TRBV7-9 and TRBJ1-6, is DTGVSQNPRHKITKRGQNVTFRCDPISEHNRLYWYRQTLGQGPEFLTYFQNEAQLEKSRLLSDRFSAERPKGSFSTLEIQRTEQGDSAMYLCASSLGRWGDPGSPLHFGNGTRLTVT.

CDR3 sequence (DNA): TGTGCCAGCAGTTATGGGGGGACAGGGCCATATTCACCCCTCCACTTT. Translated: CASSYGGTGPYSPLHF. The V and J genes are TRBV6-6 and TRBJ1-6, with 9 bases fitting TRBD1. Germline V gene data show CDR1 as MNHNY and CDR2 as SVGAGI (reference sequence). The CDR3 covers 16 residues. The ends lost 3 bases at V and 8 bases at J; junction bases unmatched: 8.

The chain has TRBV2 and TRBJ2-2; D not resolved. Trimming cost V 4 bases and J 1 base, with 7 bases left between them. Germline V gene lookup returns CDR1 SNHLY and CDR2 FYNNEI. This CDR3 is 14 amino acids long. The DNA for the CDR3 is TGTGCCAGCAGTGTGGAGCAGAACACCGGGGAGCTGTTTTTT. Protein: CASSVEQNTGELFF.

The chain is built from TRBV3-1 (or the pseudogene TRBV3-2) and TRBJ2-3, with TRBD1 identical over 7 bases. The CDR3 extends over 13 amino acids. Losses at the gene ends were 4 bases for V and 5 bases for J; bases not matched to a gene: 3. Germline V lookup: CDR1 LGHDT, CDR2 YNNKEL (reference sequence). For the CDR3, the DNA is TGTGCCAGCAGCCTCGGGGACAGAGATACGCAGTATTTT. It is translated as CASSLGDRDTQYF.

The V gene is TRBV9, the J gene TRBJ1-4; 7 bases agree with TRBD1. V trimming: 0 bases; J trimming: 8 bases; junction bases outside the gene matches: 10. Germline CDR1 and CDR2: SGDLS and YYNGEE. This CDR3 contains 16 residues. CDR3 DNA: TGTGCCAGCAGCGTAGCTATGGGACAGCCAGGAGAAAAACTGTTTTTT. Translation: CASSVAMGQPGEKLFF.

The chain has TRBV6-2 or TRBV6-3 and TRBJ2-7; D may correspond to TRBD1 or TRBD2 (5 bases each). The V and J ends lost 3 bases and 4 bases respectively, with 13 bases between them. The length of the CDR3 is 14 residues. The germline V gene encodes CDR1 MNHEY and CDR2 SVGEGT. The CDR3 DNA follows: TGTGCCAGCAGTTATGTAGTGGGACCTTACGAGCAGTACTTC. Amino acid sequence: CASSYVVGPYEQYF.

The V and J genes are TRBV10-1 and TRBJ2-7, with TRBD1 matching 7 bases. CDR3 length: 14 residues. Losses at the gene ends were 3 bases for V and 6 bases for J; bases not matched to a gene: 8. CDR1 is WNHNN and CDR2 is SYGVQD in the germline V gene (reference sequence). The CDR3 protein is CASSEQTGVLEQYF. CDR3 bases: TGCGCCAGCAGTGAACAAACAGGGGTCCTCGAGCAGTACTTC.

CDR3 DNA: TGTGCCAGCAGCCAAGACAGCACAGATACGCAGTATTTT. Its translation: CASSQDSTDTQYF. The chain has TRBV7-3 and TRBJ2-3; D is unclear. The germline V gene encodes CDR1 SGHTA and CDR2 FQGTGA. The CDR3 contains 13 residues. V was clipped by 5 bases and J by 0 bases, with 6 bases between them.

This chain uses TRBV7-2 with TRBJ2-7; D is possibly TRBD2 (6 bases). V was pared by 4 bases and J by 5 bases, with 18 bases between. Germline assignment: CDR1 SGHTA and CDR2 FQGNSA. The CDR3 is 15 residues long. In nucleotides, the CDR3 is TGTGCCAGCAGCTCATCGGGAGCAGAGGGCCACGAGCAGTACTTC. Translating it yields CASSSSGAEGHEQYF. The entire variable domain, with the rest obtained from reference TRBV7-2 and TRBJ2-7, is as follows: GAGVSQSPSNKVTEKGKDVELRCDPISGHTALYWYRQSLGQGLEFLIYFQGNSAPDKSGLPSDRFSAERTGGSVSTLTIQRTQQEDSAVYLCASSSSGAEGHEQYFGPGTRLTVT.

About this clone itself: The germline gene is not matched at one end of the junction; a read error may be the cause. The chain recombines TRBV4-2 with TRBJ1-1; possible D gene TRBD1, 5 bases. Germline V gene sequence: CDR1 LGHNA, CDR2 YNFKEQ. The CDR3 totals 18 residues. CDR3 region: CASSRAGDRKGVKTEAFF. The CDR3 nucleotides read TGTGCCAGCAGCCGAGCGGGGGACCGCAAAGGAGTGAAAACTGAAGCTTTCTTT.

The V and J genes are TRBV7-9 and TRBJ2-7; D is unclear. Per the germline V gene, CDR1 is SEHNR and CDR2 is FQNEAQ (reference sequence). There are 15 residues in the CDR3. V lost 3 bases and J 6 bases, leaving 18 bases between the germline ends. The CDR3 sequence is CASSLVHRPRLEQYF. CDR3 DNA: TGTGCCAGCAGCTTGGTGCACAGACCACGGCTCGAGCAGTACTTC.

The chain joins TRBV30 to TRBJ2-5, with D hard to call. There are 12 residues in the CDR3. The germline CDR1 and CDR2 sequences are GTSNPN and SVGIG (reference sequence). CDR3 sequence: CATLTGQETQYF. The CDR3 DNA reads TGTGCTACGCTGACTGGTCAAGAGACCCAGTACTTC.

The CDR3 here is CASSGRQGNPGNTIYF. DNA of the CDR3: TGTGCCAGCAGTGGTCGACAGGGGAACCCTGGAAACACCATATATTTT. The V gene is TRBV6-1, the J gene TRBJ1-3, with TRBD1 matching 8 bases. This CDR3 region has 16 residues. The junction had 7 bases not matched to a gene; V was cut back by 4 bases and J by 2 bases. Germline V gene data show CDR1 as MNHNS and CDR2 as SASEGT.

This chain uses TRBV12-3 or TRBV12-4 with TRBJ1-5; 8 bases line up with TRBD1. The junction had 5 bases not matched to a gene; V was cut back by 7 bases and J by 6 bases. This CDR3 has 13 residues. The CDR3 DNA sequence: TGTGCCAGCACCGAGACAGGGGTTCAGCCCCAGCATTTT. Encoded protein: CASTETGVQPQHF.

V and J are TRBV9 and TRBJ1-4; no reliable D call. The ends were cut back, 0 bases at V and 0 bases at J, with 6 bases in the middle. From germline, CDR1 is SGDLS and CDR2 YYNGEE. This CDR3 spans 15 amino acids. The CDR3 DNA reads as TGTGCCAGCAGCGTAGATGGGACAACTAATGAAAAACTGTTTTTT. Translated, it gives CASSVDGTTNEKLFF. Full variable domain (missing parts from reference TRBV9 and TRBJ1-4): DSGVTQTPKHLITATGQRVTLRCSPRSGDLSVYWYQQSLDQGLQFLIQYYNGEERAKGNILERFSAQQFPDLHSELNLSSLELGDSALYFCASSVDGTTNEKLFFGSGTQLSVL.

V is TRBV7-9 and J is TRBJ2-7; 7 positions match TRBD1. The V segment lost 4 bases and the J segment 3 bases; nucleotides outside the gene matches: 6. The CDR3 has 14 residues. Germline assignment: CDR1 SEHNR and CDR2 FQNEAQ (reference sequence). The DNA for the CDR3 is TGTGCCAGCAGCTCCTGGGGACAGAGCTACGAGCAGTACTTC. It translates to CASSSWGQSYEQYF.

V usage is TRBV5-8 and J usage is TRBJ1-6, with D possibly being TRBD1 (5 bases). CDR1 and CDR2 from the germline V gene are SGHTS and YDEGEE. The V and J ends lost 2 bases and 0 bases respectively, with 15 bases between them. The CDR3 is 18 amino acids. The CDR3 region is CASSFGGRRSSYNSPLHF. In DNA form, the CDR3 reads TGTGCCAGCAGCTTCGGGGGACGGCGGAGCTCCTATAATTCACCCCTCCACTTT. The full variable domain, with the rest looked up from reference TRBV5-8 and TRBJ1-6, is EAGVTQSPTHLIKTRGQQATLRCSPISGHTSVYWYQQALGLGLQFLLWYDEGEERNRGNFPPRFSGRQFPNYSSELNVNALELEDSALYLCASSFGGRRSSYNSPLHFGNGTRLTVT.

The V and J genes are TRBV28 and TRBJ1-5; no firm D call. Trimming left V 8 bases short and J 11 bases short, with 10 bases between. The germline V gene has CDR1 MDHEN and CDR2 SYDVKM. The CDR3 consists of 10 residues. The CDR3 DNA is TGTGCCAGCGAGGTGAGGGCCCAGCATTTT. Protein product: CASEVRAQHF.

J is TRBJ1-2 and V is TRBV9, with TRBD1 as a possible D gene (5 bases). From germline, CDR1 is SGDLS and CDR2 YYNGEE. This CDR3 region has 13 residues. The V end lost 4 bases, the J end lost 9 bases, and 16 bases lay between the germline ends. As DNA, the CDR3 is TGTGCCAGCAGCTCATACCGGGACCGACGCTACACCTTC. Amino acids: CASSSYRDRRYTF.

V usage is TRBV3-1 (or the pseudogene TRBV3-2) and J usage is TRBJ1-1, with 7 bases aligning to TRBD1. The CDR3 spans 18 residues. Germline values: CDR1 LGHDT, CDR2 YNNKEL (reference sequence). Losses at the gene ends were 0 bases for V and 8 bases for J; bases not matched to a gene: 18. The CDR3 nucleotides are TGTGCCAGCAGCCAAGATAGCCCTGACAGGGAGGGCTATTTAGAAGCTTTCTTT. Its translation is CASSQDSPDREGYLEAFF.